The entry that follows covers one T cell receptor beta chain sequence. Its target is not known. CDR3 length: 18 residues. CDR1 and CDR2 from the germline V gene are SGHVS and FNYEAQ. Trimming cost V 5 bases and J 0 bases; bases outside gene matches: 13. The method was immunoSEQ multiplex PCR; TCRdb's version includes in-frame clones alone and lacks a portion of them. The table includes about 25,000 clones, roughly 78% detected once. This sample stems from a study of graft-versus-host responses after intestinal transplantation. Study as a whole: Transplant recipients had multivisceral, liver-intestinal, or isolated intestinal grafts.

The study's findings and limits: GvH clones appeared in recipient marrow, some first in ileum or blood.

This receptor was obtained from a human donor who was the organ donor for an intestinal transplant. This sample comprised unstimulated CD8+ T cells sorted from spleen or lymph node cells, obtained before transplant. V usage is TRBV7-6 and J usage is TRBJ2-7; TRBD1 agrees at 10 bases. The CDR3: CASSPGTGDPSSSYEQYF. The DNA of the CDR3 is TGTGCCAGCAGCCCAGGGACAGGGGATCCCTCCTCCTCCTACGAGCAGTACTTC.